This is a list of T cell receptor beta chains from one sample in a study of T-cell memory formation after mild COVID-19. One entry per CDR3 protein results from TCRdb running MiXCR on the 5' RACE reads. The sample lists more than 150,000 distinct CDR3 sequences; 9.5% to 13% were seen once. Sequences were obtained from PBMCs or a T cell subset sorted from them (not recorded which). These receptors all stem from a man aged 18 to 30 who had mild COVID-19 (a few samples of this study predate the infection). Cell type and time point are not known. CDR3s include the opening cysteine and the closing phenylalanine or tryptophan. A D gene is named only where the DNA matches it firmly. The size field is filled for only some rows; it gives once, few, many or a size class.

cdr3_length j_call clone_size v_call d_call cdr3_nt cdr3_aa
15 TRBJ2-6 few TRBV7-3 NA TGTGCCAGCAGCTTATCAGGGGTTGGGGCCAACGTCCTGACTTTC CASSLSGVGANVLTF
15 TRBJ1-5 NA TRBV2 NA TGTGCCAGCAGTGGTTGGAGGGGAGGGGATCAGCCCCAGCATTTT CASSGWRGGDQPQHF
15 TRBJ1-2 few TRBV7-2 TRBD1 TGTGCCAGCAGCTTTCGACAGGGGGCAAACTATGGCTACACCTTC CASSFRQGANYGYTF
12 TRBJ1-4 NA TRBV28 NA TGTGCCAGCAGTTTCTTAGGTGAAAAACTGTTTTTT CASSFLGEKLFF
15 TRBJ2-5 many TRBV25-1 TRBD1 TGTGCCAGCAGCGAGGGACAGGGGCCCCAAGAGACCCAGTACTTC CASSEGQGPQETQYF
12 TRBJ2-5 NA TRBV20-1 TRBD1 TGCAGTGCGGGGACAGCGACAGAGACCCAGTACTTC CSAGTATETQYF
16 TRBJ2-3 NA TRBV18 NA TGTGCCAGCTCACCACCGAACGGGGGTAGCACAGATACGCAGTATTTT CASSPPNGGSTDTQYF
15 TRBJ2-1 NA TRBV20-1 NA TGCAGTGCTAGCCAATCTTACCTCAGGGGAGGTGAGCAGTTCTTC CSASQSYLRGGEQFF
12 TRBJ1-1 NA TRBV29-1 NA TGCAGCGTTGGGCGAGGGGACACTGAAGCTTTCTTT CSVGRGDTEAFF
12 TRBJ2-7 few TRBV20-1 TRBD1 TGCAGTGCCGGGACAGCCGGGTACGAGCAGTACTTC CSAGTAGYEQYF
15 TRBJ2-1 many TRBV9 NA TGTGCCAGCAGCCCCCCGGGACTGGAGAACAATGAGCAGTTCTTC CASSPPGLENNEQFF
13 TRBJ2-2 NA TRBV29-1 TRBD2 TGCAGCGCCGCGGGGGAGGCCACCGGGGAGCTGTTTTTT CSAAGEATGELFF
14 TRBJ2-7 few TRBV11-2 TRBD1 TGTGCCAGCAGGGAGTCAGGGGGCCCCTACGAGCAGTACTTC CASRESGGPYEQYF
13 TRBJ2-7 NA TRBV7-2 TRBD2 TGTGCCAGCAAAGATCCCCTCCAAGCGGGGGGCTCTTTC CASKDPLQAGGSF
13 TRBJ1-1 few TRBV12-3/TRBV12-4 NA TGTGCCAGCAGTTTCCGAAGAGAAACTGAAGCTTTCTTT CASSFRRETEAFF
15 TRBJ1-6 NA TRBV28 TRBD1 TGTGCCAGCAGCCCCGGGACAGCCTATAATTCACCCCTCCACTTT CASSPGTAYNSPLHF
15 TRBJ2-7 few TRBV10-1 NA TGCGCCAGCAGTGAGGTGGGGCAGGGGCGGCGCGAGCAGTACTTC CASSEVGQGRREQYF
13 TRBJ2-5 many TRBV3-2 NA TGTGCCAGCAGCCGCGTAGTCGCGGAGACCCAGTACTTC CASSRVVAETQYF